The 3 T cell receptor beta chains below were found in one sample sequenced in a study of T cell changes during pregnancy in multiple sclerosis (dated by TCRdb to between 2018 and 2021). Libraries were prepared through the immunoSEQ multiplex PCR assay. TCRdb limited this immuneACCESS table to in-frame rearrangements with V and J called. A share of clones is missing; checked studies link under half to unresolved V genes, and the rest is unexplained. The sample table lists about 44,000 clones, 80% to 95% of them with a count of one. Roughly 0.55% of the sample goes to the ten largest clones. The specimen comprised CD4+ T cells from peripheral blood mononuclear cells, sampled in the third trimester of pregnancy. Receptors originate from a female donor with multiple sclerosis, enrolled in a pregnancy study.

The V gene is TRBV11-3, the J gene TRBJ2-7, with D maybe TRBD2 (6 bases). V lost 0 bases, J lost 0 bases, and 15 bases lay in between. CDR1 SGHNT and CDR2 YENEEA come from the germline V gene. The CDR3 has 17 residues. The CDR3 loop is CASSLEGWFSGSYEQYF. The CDR3 DNA reads TGTGCCAGCAGCTTAGAGGGGTGGTTTAGCGGCTCCTACGAGCAGTACTTC.

CDR3 nucleotide sequence: TGTGCCAGCAGCGTAGAACCCACTAGCGGGTACTACGAGCAGTACTTC. Translating it yields CASSVEPTSGYYEQYF. V usage is TRBV9 and J usage is TRBJ2-7; the match to TRBD2 covers 9 bases. V gave up 0 bases and J gave up 3 bases; unmatched junction bases: 7. Germline V lookup: CDR1 SGDLS, CDR2 YYNGEE. The length of the CDR3 is 16 residues.

The V gene is TRBV28, the J gene TRBJ2-5; D is ambiguous. This CDR3 region has 11 residues. Germline assignment: CDR1 MDHEN and CDR2 SYDVKM. The germline V and J ends were trimmed by 7 bases and 5 bases, with 8 bases remaining between them. The CDR3 region is CASTIGETQYF. In nucleotides, the CDR3 is TGTGCCAGCACCATCGGGGAGACCCAGTACTTC.